This T cell receptor beta chain was captured by sequencing in a study of lung T cells in sarcoidosis with Löfgren's syndrome (dated by TCRdb to 2017 to 2019). Study-level background: Sarcoidosis was characterized as a granulomatous, predominantly pulmonary disease marked by accumulation of CD4+ T cells in bronchoalveolar lavage fluid. The repertoire analyses centered on Lofgren's syndrome patients. General conclusions and limits of the study: CDR3 motifs in TRAV12-1 and TRBV2 were reported to be shared across several Lofgren's syndrome patients, which suggests public CD4+ TCR repertoires. Compared with control subjects, Lofgren's syndrome patients were reported to have TRAV12-1 and TRBV2 as the most expanded V gene segments. Recognition of a sarcoidosis-associated antigen was only suggested, and the antigen itself remained putative and was not identified. Analysis of alphabeta pairing showed that TRAV12-1 paired preferentially with TRBV2, and the TCRs formed by this pairing showed CDR3 homology.

This clonotype has only one observation. Its antigen is unknown. A much larger clone differs from this one at a single base, so this may be a read error. The cysteine opens and the phenylalanine closes a CDR3 of 15 amino acids. Only the CDR3 part of the read is kept: 45 bases, read in frame from the first base. The V end loses 9 bases and the J end loses 2 bases, and a stretch of 18 bases separates them. TCRdb shows the sequencer as Illumina MiSeq. TCRdb itself trimmed the public reads at Q25 with fastp, ran MiXCR and retained productive beta chains. CDR3 protein sequences are deduplicated, and each keeps its most common genes and DNA. The sample table contains 15,000 to 20,000 distinct CDR3 sequences; only one count was recorded for roughly 21% of them. The ten largest clones add up to about 4% of the sample.

This clonotype originated in a human donor with sarcoidosis (Löfgren's syndrome or another form), or a control subject (not recorded which). What was sequenced was CD4+ T cells from PBMCs. The rearrangement joined TRBV12-3 or TRBV12-4 to TRBJ2-3; TRBD2 is perhaps the D gene, given 5 matching bases. The sequenced DNA is TGTGCCAGTCGCACCGGGATGGGCTTCACAGATACGCAGTATTTT. Its protein is CASRTGMGFTDTQYF.